This is a list of T cell receptor beta chains from one sample in a study of blood T cell repertoires in COVID-19. Generated by immunoSEQ multiplex PCR, the TCRdb table keeps only in-frame clones and is missing some. The profile covers around 100,000 clones, with around 87% appearing a single time and 15% to 20% taken by the ten largest. What was sequenced was peripheral blood. These receptors originate from a human donor in a cohort sampled during active COVID-19. The CDR3 runs from the conserved cysteine through the conserved F or W. A D gene is named only where the DNA matches it firmly. Some rows have no size entry. The others give once, few or many, or a class for an expanded clone.

d_call cdr3_length j_call v_call clone_size cdr3_aa cdr3_nt
- 13 TRBJ2-7 TRBV5-4 - CASSYSGPSEQYF TGTGCCAGCAGCTATAGCGGCCCCTCCGAGCAGTACTTC
TRBD1 15 TRBJ2-2 TRBV28 - CASKPGQGPTGELFF TGTGCCAGCAAACCGGGACAGGGGCCTACCGGGGAGCTGTTTTTT
TRBD1 13 TRBJ1-4 TRBV9 - CASSERLQGGLFF TGTGCCAGCAGCGAACGACTACAGGGGGGACTGTTTTTT
- 17 TRBJ1-2 TRBV25-1 - CASSDGVGESLLYGYTF TGTGCCAGCAGTGACGGGGTTGGGGAGTCGCTACTCTATGGCTACACCTTC
TRBD1 15 TRBJ1-4 TRBV6-5 - CASSYSTGRNEKLFF TGTGCCAGCAGTTACTCGACAGGGCGTAATGAAAAACTGTTTTTT
- 15 TRBJ1-5 TRBV28 - CASSLGLLSNQPQHF TGTGCCAGCAGTTTGGGCCTACTTAGCAATCAGCCCCAGCATTTT
- 15 TRBJ2-5 TRBV3-1/TRBV3-2 - CASSQGSGGSETQYF TGTGCCAGCAGCCAAGGGTCTGGGGGCTCAGAGACCCAGTACTTC
- 15 TRBJ2-7 TRBV9 medium-sized CASSVGGGMVYEQYF TGTGCCAGCAGCGTAGGGGGCGGGATGGTTTACGAGCAGTACTTC
TRBD2 15 TRBJ2-3 TRBV28 once CASSLLSGRADTQYF TGTGCCAGCAGTTTACTTAGCGGGAGGGCAGATACGCAGTATTTT
- 15 TRBJ2-7 TRBV10-2 - CASSPPGRGAYEQYF TGCGCCAGCAGTCCTCCCGGGAGAGGGGCGTACGAGCAGTACTTC
TRBD1 15 TRBJ1-1 TRBV10-3 - CAISETRTGGTEAFF TGTGCCATCAGTGAGACCCGGACAGGGGGCACTGAAGCTTTCTTT
TRBD2 18 TRBJ2-2 TRBV9 - CASSIRTSGRASTGELFF TGTGCCAGCAGCATACGGACTAGCGGGAGGGCTAGCACCGGGGAGCTGTTTTTT
TRBD1 16 TRBJ2-5 TRBV11-2 - CASSFFSRGGGETQYF TGTGCCAGCAGCTTCTTTTCGAGAGGGGGCGGGGAGACCCAGTACTTC
- 14 TRBJ2-3 TRBV11-3 - CASSLGAGLGTQYF TGTGCCAGCAGCTTAGGGGCAGGGCTTGGTACGCAGTATTTT
TRBD1 13 TRBJ1-2 TRBV5-1 - CASRSQGAYGYTF TGCGCCAGCCGATCCCAGGGGGCTTATGGCTACACCTTC
- 14 TRBJ2-2 TRBV6-4 - CASREGMNTGELFF TGTGCCAGCAGGGAGGGAATGAACACCGGGGAGCTGTTTTTT
TRBD1 16 TRBJ1-3 TRBV2 few CASSPPQQGDGNTIYF TGTGCCAGCAGTCCCCCCCAACAGGGGGACGGAAACACCATATATTTT
TRBD2 16 TRBJ2-2 TRBV28 - CASTRLREFNTGELFF TGTGCCAGTACCCGCTTGCGGGAGTTTAACACCGGGGAGCTGTTTTTT
- 14 TRBJ1-2 TRBV4-3 - CASSPGRGNYGYTF TGCGCCAGCAGCCCTGGGAGGGGGAACTATGGCTACACCTTC
- 13 TRBJ1-5 TRBV12-3/TRBV12-4 - CASSFEEGTPQHF TGTGCCAGCAGTTTCGAAGAGGGAACTCCCCAGCATTTT
- 15 TRBJ1-2 TRBV5-4 many CASRSGGASLYGYTF TGTGCCAGCAGATCCGGTGGGGCCAGCCTCTATGGCTACACCTTC
- 14 TRBJ1-3 TRBV19 - CASSPTGYGNTIYF TGTGCCAGTAGTCCCACAGGGTATGGAAACACCATATATTTT
TRBD2 17 TRBJ2-2 TRBV7-3 - CASSLTLAGEDTGELFF TGTGCCAGCAGCTTAACGCTAGCGGGAGAGGACACCGGGGAGCTGTTTTTT
- 13 TRBJ1-5 TRBV29-1 - CSVGVNNNQPQHF TGCAGCGTTGGAGTCAATAACAATCAGCCCCAGCATTTT
TRBD1 13 TRBJ1-5 TRBV29-1 few CSVVGTGVGVQHF TGCAGCGTTGTGGGGACAGGGGTCGGGGTCCAGCATTTT
- 15 TRBJ2-7 TRBV11-2 - CASSLMVSGSYEQYF TGTGCCAGCAGCTTAATGGTTTCGGGCTCCTACGAGCAGTACTTC
TRBD1 16 TRBJ1-3 TRBV13 - CASRPGTGTAGNTIYF TGTGCCAGCAGACCGGGGACAGGTACCGCTGGAAACACCATATATTTT
TRBD1 13 TRBJ1-2 TRBV29-1 few CSVGGTGGALNTF TGCAGCGTTGGCGGGACAGGGGGCGCTTTGAACACCTTC
- 14 TRBJ1-1 TRBV27 - CASSFGGVNTEAFF TGTGCCAGCAGTTTTGGGGGGGTGAACACTGAAGCTTTCTTT
- 15 TRBJ2-2 TRBV7-8 - CASSLEYGKPGELFF TGTGCCAGCAGCTTAGAGTACGGGAAGCCCGGGGAGCTGTTTTTT
TRBD2 15 TRBJ2-3 TRBV7-2 - CASSLTSGRPDTQYF TGTGCCAGCAGCCTGACTAGCGGGAGACCAGATACGCAGTATTTT
- 13 TRBJ1-4 TRBV19 - CASSQDRNEKLFF TGTGCCAGTAGCCAGGACAGAAATGAAAAACTGTTTTTT
TRBD1 14 TRBJ1-4 TRBV5-1 - CASSWGTGNEKLFF TGCGCCAGCAGCTGGGGGACAGGGAATGAAAAACTGTTTTTT
TRBD1 15 TRBJ2-7 TRBV28 - CASSTGTGRLGEQYF TGTGCCAGCAGCACCGGGACAGGGCGTCTGGGCGAGCAGTACTTC
- 14 TRBJ1-2 TRBV2 - CASSERQEVGRYTF TGTGCCAGCAGTGAAAGGCAGGAGGTAGGCCGCTACACCTTC
- 13 TRBJ2-7 TRBV15 - CATSGMTNDEQYF TGTGCCACCAGCGGTATGACAAACGACGAGCAGTACTTC
- 16 TRBJ2-2 TRBV7-2 once CASSLLVQGYTGELFF TGTGCCAGCAGCTTATTGGTACAGGGCTACACCGGGGAGCTGTTTTTT
TRBD2 15 TRBJ2-7 TRBV11-2 - CASSFIEGLAREQYF TGTGCCAGCAGCTTTATAGAGGGACTAGCTCGGGAGCAGTACTTC
TRBD1 16 TRBJ1-1 TRBV7-2 - CASSLPPGQSVTEAFF TGTGCCAGCAGCTTACCCCCGGGACAGTCGGTCACTGAAGCTTTCTTT
- 17 TRBJ2-3 TRBV7-3 - CASSLFPTRSSTDTQYF TGTGCCAGCAGCTTATTTCCGACTCGATCTAGCACAGATACGCAGTATTTT
TRBD2 18 TRBJ2-1 TRBV5-4 - CASSLDSGTSFPLNEQFF TGTGCCAGCAGCCTGGATTCCGGGACTAGCTTCCCCCTCAATGAGCAGTTCTTC
- 17 TRBJ2-7 TRBV4-2 - CASSQDRVAVSSYEQYF TGTGCCAGCAGCCAAGATCGGGTAGCGGTAAGCTCCTACGAGCAGTACTTC
- 17 TRBJ1-6 TRBV2 - CASSGFQASSYNSPLHF TGTGCCAGCAGTGGGTTTCAGGCGAGCTCCTATAATTCACCCCTCCACTTT
- 16 TRBJ1-3 TRBV5-1 - CASSSGGTSSGNTIYF TGCGCCAGCAGCTCCGGAGGTACGAGCTCTGGAAACACCATATATTTT
- 13 TRBJ2-2 TRBV27 - CASKLTDTGELFF TGTGCCAGCAAGTTAACGGACACCGGGGAGCTGTTTTTT
TRBD1 15 TRBJ2-6 TRBV5-1 - CASSLQGVGANVLTF TGCGCCAGCAGCTTACAGGGGGTCGGGGCCAACGTCCTGACTTTC
- 15 TRBJ1-3 TRBV6-2/TRBV6-3 - CASSYHEISGNTIYF TGTGCCAGCAGTTACCACGAGATCTCTGGAAACACCATATATTTT
- 15 TRBJ2-3 TRBV3-1/TRBV3-2 - CASSRIPGLRDTQYF TGTGCCAGCAGCCGGATACCGGGACTCAGAGATACGCAGTATTTT
- 16 TRBJ2-7 TRBV2 - CASSDPLLASSREQYF TGTGCCAGCAGTGATCCCCTACTAGCCTCCTCGAGGGAGCAGTACTTC
- 14 TRBJ1-1 TRBV7-9 - CASSLPTGNTEAFF TGTGCCAGCAGCTTACCGACAGGGAACACTGAAGCTTTCTTT
- 15 TRBJ2-7 TRBV20-1 - CSASRGGSSSYEQYF TGCAGTGCTAGTAGAGGAGGGTCAAGCTCCTACGAGCAGTACTTC
- 16 TRBJ1-3 TRBV7-8 - CASSSGAGNSGNTIYF TGTGCCAGCAGCTCTGGGGCCGGAAACTCTGGAAACACCATATATTTT
- 14 TRBJ1-1 TRBV7-3 - CASSAQGRGTEAFF TGTGCCAGCAGCGCTCAGGGCAGGGGCACTGAAGCTTTCTTT
- 14 TRBJ2-5 TRBV5-6 once CASSFQDPVRAQYF TGTGCCAGCAGCTTTCAGGACCCCGTGAGGGCCCAGTACTTC
TRBD2 14 TRBJ2-3 TRBV6-6 - CASSPNQRERAPYF TGTGCCAGCAGTCCAAACCAGCGGGAGCGTGCACCGTATTTT